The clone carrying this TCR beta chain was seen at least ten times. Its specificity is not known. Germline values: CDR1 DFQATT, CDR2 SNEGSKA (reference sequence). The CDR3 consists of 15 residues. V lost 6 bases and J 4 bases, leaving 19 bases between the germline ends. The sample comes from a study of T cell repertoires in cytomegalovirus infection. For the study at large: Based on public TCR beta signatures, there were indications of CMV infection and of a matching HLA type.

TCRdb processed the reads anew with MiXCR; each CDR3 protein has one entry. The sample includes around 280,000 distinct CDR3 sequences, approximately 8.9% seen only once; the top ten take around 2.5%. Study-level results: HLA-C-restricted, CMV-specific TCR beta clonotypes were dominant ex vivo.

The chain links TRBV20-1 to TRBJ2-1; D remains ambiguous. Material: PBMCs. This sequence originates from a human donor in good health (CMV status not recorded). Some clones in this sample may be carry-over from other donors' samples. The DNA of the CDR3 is TGCAGTGCCCATCGAGGTTTTGCGGTTTACAATGAGCAGTTCTTC. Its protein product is CSAHRGFAVYNEQFF.